The 6 T cell receptor beta chains presented below share a single source sample, sequenced in a study of blood T cell repertoires in COVID-19. The repertoire was sequenced with immunoSEQ multiplex PCR; TCRdb's copy has only in-frame clones and lacks some. This table has approximately 50,000 clones, 85% to 90% appearing once. The sample consisted of peripheral blood. These receptors all stem from a man aged 55 to 70 with acute or convalescent COVID-19.

The CDR3, as DNA: TGTGCCACCAGTGATTCCAGGCGGGGCGGGGACACCGGGGAGCTGTTTTTT. Translated, it gives CATSDSRRGGDTGELFF. The rearrangement uses TRBV24-1 and TRBJ2-2; D might be TRBD2 (6 bases). With 2 bases removed from V and 3 bases from J, the gap between germline ends came to 15 bases. This CDR3 contains 17 residues. Germline lookup yields CDR1 KGHDR and CDR2 SFDVKD.

This clone was found once. The J gene is TRBJ2-7, the V gene TRBV5-6; the D gene is possibly TRBD1 (6 bases). In germline, CDR1 is SGHDT, CDR2 YYEEEE. The CDR3 is made up of 15 amino acids. V lost 3 bases to trimming and J lost 4 bases, with 17 bases between them. CDR3 protein: CASSSGRDNLYEQYF. DNA of the CDR3: TGTGCCAGCAGCTCGGGCCGGGACAACCTATACGAGCAGTACTTC. Using reference TRBV5-6 and TRBJ2-7 for the parts outside the CDR3, the full variable domain is DAGVTQSPTHLIKTRGQQVTLRCSPKSGHDTVSWYQQALGQGPQFIFQYYEEEERQRGNFPDRFSGHQFPNYSSELNVNALLLGDSALYLCASSSGRDNLYEQYFGPGTRLTVT.

The DNA for the CDR3 is TGCAGTGCTACTTTCACAGATACGCAGTATTTT. It is translated as CSATFTDTQYF. The rearrangement uses TRBV20-1 and TRBJ2-3; D is ambiguous. The CDR3 spans 11 residues. Looked up from germline, CDR1 is DFQATT and CDR2 is SNEGSKA (reference sequence). The V end was cut by 4 bases, the J end by 2 bases, with 4 bases between.

To note about this clone: This may stem from a read error, because a much larger clone lies one nucleotide away. The sample contains more than one DNA sequence encoding this CDR3. The chain uses TRBV6-5 and TRBJ1-1; D possibly corresponds to TRBD1 (6 bases). V was shortened by 0 bases and J by 2 bases, with 10 bases between the two germline ends. Germline V CDR1 and CDR2: MNHEY, SVGAGI. The CDR3 is made up of 15 amino acids. CDR3 in DNA: TGTGCCAGCAGTTACTCGTCCAGGGGAAACACTGAAGCTTTCTTT. As protein: CASSYSSRGNTEAFF.

V usage is TRBV3-1 (or the pseudogene TRBV3-2) and J usage is TRBJ2-5; maybe TRBD2 (5 bases). V was clipped by 3 bases and J by 2 bases, with 10 bases between them. The length of the CDR3 is 14 residues. The germline V gene has CDR1 LGHDT and CDR2 YNNKEL (reference sequence). The CDR3 sequence is CASSQLGSQETQYF. The CDR3 DNA reads TGTGCCAGCAGCCAGTTGGGGAGTCAAGAGACCCAGTACTTC.

This sequence joins TRBV29-1 and TRBJ2-2; perhaps TRBD2 as D (6 bases). Germline V gene lookup returns CDR1 SQVTM and CDR2 ANQGSEA. The CDR3 is 14 residues long. Trimming stripped 6 bases from V and 0 bases from J, with 11 bases between. The CDR3 nucleotides read TGCAGCGTGGGGGGAAACGCGAACACCGGGGAGCTGTTTTTT. Its protein product is CSVGGNANTGELFF.